The sample holds one count of the clone carrying this TCR beta chain. The junction had 6 bases not matched to a gene; V was cut back by 4 bases and J by 4 bases. Germline V gene sequence: CDR1 SGHKS, CDR2 YYEKEE (reference sequence). This CDR3 contains 15 residues. The PCR employed 60 Vbeta primers together with 13 Jbeta primers. Clones were sequenced by immunoSEQ multiplex PCR, and TCRdb holds only the in-frame ones, with some missing. The profile shows approximately 170,000 clones, 75% to 90% of them singletons. This entry comes from a study of cytomegalovirus exposure and HLA in healthy donors. This TCR came from a human donor in good health. The sequenced sample consisted of PBMCs. V is TRBV5-5 and J is TRBJ1-1, with TRBD1 matching 11 bases. CDR3 residues: CASSPPGQGGTEAFF. CDR3 DNA sequence: TGTGCCAGCAGCCCCCCGGGACAGGGGGGCACTGAAGCTTTCTTT.